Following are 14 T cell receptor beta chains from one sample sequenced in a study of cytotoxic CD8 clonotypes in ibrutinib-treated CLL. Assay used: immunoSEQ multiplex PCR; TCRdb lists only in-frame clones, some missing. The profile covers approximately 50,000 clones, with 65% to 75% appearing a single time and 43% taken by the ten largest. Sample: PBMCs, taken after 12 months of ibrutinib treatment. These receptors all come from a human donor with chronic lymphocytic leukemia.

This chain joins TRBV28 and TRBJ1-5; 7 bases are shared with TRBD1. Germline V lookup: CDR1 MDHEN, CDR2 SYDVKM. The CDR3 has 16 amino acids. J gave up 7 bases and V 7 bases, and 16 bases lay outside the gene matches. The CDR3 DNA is TGTGCCAGCACCGGGGACAGACTTATAAGCGGCCAGCCCCAGCATTTT. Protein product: CASTGDRLISGQPQHF.

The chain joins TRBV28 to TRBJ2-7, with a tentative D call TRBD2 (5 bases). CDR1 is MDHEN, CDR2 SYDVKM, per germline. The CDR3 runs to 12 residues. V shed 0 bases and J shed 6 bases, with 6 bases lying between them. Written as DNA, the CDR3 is TGTGCCAGCAGTTTATGGGGGAGCGAGCAGTACTTC. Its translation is CASSLWGSEQYF.

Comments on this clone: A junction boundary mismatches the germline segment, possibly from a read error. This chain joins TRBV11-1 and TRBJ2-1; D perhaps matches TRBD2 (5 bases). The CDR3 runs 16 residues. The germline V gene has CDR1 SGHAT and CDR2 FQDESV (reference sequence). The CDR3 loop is CASSLAPAPVHNEQFF. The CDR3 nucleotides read TGTGCCAGCAGCCTAGCCCCAGCGCCGGTCCACAATGAGCAGTTCTTC.

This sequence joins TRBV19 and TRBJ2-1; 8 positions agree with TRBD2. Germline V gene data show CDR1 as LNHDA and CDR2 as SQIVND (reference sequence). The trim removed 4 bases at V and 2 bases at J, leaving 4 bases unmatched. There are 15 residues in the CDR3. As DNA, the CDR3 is TGTGCCAGTAGTACACTAGCGGCTCCCTACAATGAGCAGTTCTTC. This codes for CASSTLAAPYNEQFF.

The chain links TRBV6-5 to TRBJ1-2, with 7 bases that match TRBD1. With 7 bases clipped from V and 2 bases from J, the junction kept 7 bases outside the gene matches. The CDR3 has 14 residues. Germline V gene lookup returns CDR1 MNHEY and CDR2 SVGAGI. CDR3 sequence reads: CASNNRGLNYGYTF. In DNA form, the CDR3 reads TGTGCCAGCAATAACAGGGGACTCAACTATGGCTACACCTTC.

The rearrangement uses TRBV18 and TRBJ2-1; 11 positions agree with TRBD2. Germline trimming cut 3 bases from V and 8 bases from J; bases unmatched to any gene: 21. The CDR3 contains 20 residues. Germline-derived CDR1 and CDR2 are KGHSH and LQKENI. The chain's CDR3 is CASSPYAGLAVIAKGDEQFF. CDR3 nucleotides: TGTGCCAGCTCACCGTACGCGGGACTAGCGGTTATTGCGAAGGGGGATGAGCAGTTCTTC.

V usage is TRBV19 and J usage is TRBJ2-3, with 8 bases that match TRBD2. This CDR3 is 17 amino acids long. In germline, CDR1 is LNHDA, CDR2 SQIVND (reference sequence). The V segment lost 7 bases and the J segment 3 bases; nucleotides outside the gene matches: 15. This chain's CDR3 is CASKSLAGRRGTDTQYF. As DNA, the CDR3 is TGTGCCAGTAAATCGTTAGCGGGAAGGCGTGGGACAGATACGCAGTATTTT. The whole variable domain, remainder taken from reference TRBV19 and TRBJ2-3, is DGGITQSPKYLFRKEGQNVTLSCEQNLNHDAMYWYRQDPGQGLRLIYYSQIVNDFQKGDIAEGYSVSREKKESFPLTVTSAQKNPTAFYLCASKSLAGRRGTDTQYFGPGTRLTVL.

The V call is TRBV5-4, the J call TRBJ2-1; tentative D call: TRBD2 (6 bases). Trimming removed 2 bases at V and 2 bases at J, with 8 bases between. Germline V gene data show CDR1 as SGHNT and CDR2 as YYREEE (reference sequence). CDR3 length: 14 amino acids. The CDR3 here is CASSFSGAYNEQFF. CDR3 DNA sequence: TGTGCCAGCAGCTTTAGCGGCGCCTACAATGAGCAGTTCTTC.

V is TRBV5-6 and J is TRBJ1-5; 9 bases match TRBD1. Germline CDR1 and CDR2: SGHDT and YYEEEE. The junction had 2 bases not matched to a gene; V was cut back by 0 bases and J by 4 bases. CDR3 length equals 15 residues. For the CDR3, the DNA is TGTGCCAGCAGCTTGGGGGACAGGGAAAATCAGCCCCAGCATTTT. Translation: CASSLGDRENQPQHF. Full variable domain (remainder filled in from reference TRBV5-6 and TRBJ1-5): DAGVTQSPTHLIKTRGQQVTLRCSPKSGHDTVSWYQQALGQGPQFIFQYYEEEERQRGNFPDRFSGHQFPNYSSELNVNALLLGDSALYLCASSLGDRENQPQHFGDGTRLSIL.

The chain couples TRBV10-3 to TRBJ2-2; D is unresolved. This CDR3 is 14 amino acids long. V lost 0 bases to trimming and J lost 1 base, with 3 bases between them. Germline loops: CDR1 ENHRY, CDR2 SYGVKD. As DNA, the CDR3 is TGTGCCATCAGTGAGTCGCTGAACACCGGGGAGCTGTTTTTT. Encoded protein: CAISESLNTGELFF.

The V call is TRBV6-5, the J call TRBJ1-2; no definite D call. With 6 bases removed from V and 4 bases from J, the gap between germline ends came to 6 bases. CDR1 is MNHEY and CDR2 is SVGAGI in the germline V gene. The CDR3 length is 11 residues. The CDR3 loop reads CASSQRYGYTF. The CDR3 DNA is TGTGCCAGCAGCCAGCGCTATGGCTACACCTTC.

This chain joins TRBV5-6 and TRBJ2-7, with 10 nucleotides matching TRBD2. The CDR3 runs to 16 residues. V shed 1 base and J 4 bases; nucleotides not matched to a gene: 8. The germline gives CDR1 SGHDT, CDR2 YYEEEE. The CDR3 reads CASSLPSGRARYEQYF. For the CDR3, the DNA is TGTGCCAGCAGCTTGCCGAGCGGGAGGGCCAGGTACGAGCAGTACTTC.

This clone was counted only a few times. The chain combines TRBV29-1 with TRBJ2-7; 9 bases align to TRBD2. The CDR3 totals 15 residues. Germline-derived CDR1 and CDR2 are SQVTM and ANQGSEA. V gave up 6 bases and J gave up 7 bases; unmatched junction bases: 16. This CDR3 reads CSVTLLAGGPGEQYF. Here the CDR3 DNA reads TGCAGCGTCACCTTACTTGCGGGAGGGCCGGGAGAGCAGTACTTC.

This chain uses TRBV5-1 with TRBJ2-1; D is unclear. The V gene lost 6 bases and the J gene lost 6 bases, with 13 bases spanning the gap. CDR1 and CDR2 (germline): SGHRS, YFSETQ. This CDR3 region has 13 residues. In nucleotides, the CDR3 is TGCGCCAGCATGGGTAGCTTGATCAATGAGCAGTTCTTC. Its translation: CASMGSLINEQFF.